These T cell receptor beta chains were read from a single sample in a study of blood T cell repertoires in COVID-19. This table comes from immunoSEQ multiplex PCR, and its TCRdb copy is limited to in-frame clones, with some not included. The sample comprises some 500,000 clones, about 88% of which are singletons, and less than 9.5% rests with the top ten. Sequenced: peripheral blood. All receptors come from a woman aged 45-65 years with COVID-19, enrolled during active disease. Both conserved end residues are part of each CDR3. D genes are given only for firm matches. Only some rows state a clone size, as once, few, many or a class for expanded clones.

CDR3aa	CDR3nt	abundance	v_gene	j_gene	d_gene
CASSLVETGMIGGYTF	TGTGCCAGCAGTTTGGTGGAAACAGGGATGATTGGTGGCTACACCTTC	once	TRBV27	TRBJ1-2	.
CASSPTGDDSQPQHF	TGTGCCAGTAGCCCGACAGGGGATGATAGTCAGCCCCAGCATTTT	.	TRBV19	TRBJ1-5	TRBD1
CASSLDGTGRDYEQYF	TGTGCCAGCAGTTTAGATGGAACTGGGCGGGACTACGAGCAGTACTTC	.	TRBV28	TRBJ2-7	.
CASSLSGSSGNTIYF	TGCGCCAGCAGCTTATCGGGGAGCTCTGGAAACACCATATATTTT	few	TRBV5-1	TRBJ1-3	.
CASSPNARSPIPDEQFF	TGTGCCAGCAGCCCGAATGCTAGGTCCCCTATACCGGATGAGCAGTTCTTC	.	TRBV7-6	TRBJ2-1	.
CASSLGGDREKLFF	TGTGCCAGCAGCTTGGGGGGGGATCGAGAAAAACTGTTTTTT	.	TRBV5-4	TRBJ1-4	.
CAISGTRGDYGYTF	TGTGCCATCAGTGGTACCAGGGGGGACTATGGCTACACCTTC	.	TRBV10-3	TRBJ1-2	TRBD1
CASSYRTGVNTEAFF	TGTGCCAGCAGTTACCGGACAGGGGTGAACACTGAAGCTTTCTTT	few	TRBV6-5	TRBJ1-1	TRBD1
CASNHRGGGSYNEQFF	TGTGCCAGCAACCACAGGGGGGGAGGCTCCTACAATGAGCAGTTCTTC	.	TRBV27	TRBJ2-1	.
CASSPPSGTGIRGYTF	TGTGCCAGCAGCCCTCCCTCCGGGACAGGGATTCGAGGCTACACCTTC	.	TRBV7-3	TRBJ1-2	TRBD1
CATSDFNRGGYTF	TGTGCCACCAGTGATTTCAACAGGGGTGGCTACACCTTC	.	TRBV24-1	TRBJ1-2	TRBD1
CASSLAFWASPLHF	TGTGCCAGCAGCTTGGCCTTTTGGGCTTCACCCCTCCACTTT	.	TRBV5-5	TRBJ1-6	.
CASSPQGAGTEAFF	TGTGCCAGCAGTCCACAGGGGGCTGGGACTGAAGCTTTCTTT	.	TRBV6-6	TRBJ1-1	TRBD1
CASSPSAGNPYEQYF	TGTGCCAGCAGCCCAAGCGCAGGGAACCCCTACGAGCAGTACTTC	.	TRBV7-3	TRBJ2-7	.
CASRETGGGQYF	TGTGCCAGCAGAGAGACAGGGGGAGGGCAGTATTTT	.	TRBV6-5	TRBJ2-3	TRBD1
CASRAQPGTGELFF	TGTGCCAGCAGGGCCCAGCCGGGCACCGGGGAGCTGTTTTTT	once	TRBV6-4	TRBJ2-2	.
CASSLDQLGANVLTF	TGCGCCAGCAGCTTGGATCAACTTGGGGCCAACGTCCTGACTTTC	.	TRBV5-1	TRBJ2-6	.
CASSALLAGGGDTQYF	TGTGCCAGCAGCGCCCTCCTAGCGGGGGGCGGGGATACGCAGTATTTT	.	TRBV2	TRBJ2-3	TRBD2
CATSGGKDEQYF	TGTGCCACCAGTGGAGGAAAGGACGAGCAGTACTTC	.	TRBV24-1	TRBJ2-7	.
CASSSPGISTDTQYF	TGTGCCAGCAGCTCCCCCGGTATAAGCACAGATACGCAGTATTTT	.	TRBV5-8	TRBJ2-3	.
CASRLGSGDEQFF	TGTGCCAGCAGGCTTGGGTCCGGAGATGAGCAGTTCTTC	.	TRBV7-2	TRBJ2-1	.
CASSSLRRHAYGYTF	TGTGCCAGCAGCTCGTTACGGAGGCACGCCTATGGCTACACCTTC	.	TRBV7-9	TRBJ1-2	.
CAISGGRGGSADTQYF	TGTGCCATCAGTGGGGGTCGGGGGGGATCGGCAGATACGCAGTATTTT	.	TRBV10-3	TRBJ2-3	TRBD2
CASSLGQGDYGYTF	TGTGCCAGCAGCTTAGGACAGGGGGACTATGGCTACACCTTC	.	TRBV7-2	TRBJ1-2	TRBD1
CASSQGPGYEQYF	TGCGCCAGCAGCCAAGGTCCCGGGTACGAGCAGTACTTC	.	TRBV4-1	TRBJ2-7	.
CAWSLGTGGLGETQYF	TGTGCCTGGAGCCTAGGGACAGGGGGCCTCGGGGAGACCCAGTACTTC	.	TRBV30	TRBJ2-5	TRBD1
CSVGQGLAITNTEAFF	TGCAGCGTAGGACAGGGGCTCGCAATAACCAACACTGAAGCTTTCTTT	few	TRBV29-1	TRBJ1-1	TRBD1
CAWSGPPIGGEAFF	TGTGCCTGGAGTGGACCCCCTATCGGCGGTGAAGCTTTCTTT	.	TRBV30	TRBJ1-1	.
CAWNGPNFSYEQYF	TGTGCCTGGAATGGGCCAAACTTCTCCTACGAGCAGTACTTC	.	TRBV30	TRBJ2-7	.
CASRASGLTDTQYF	TGTGCCAGCAGGGCCTCGGGACTCACAGATACGCAGTATTTT	.	TRBV27	TRBJ2-3	.
CATSDTGGANNEQFF	TGTGCCACCAGTGACACAGGGGGCGCGAACAATGAGCAGTTCTTC	.	TRBV24-1	TRBJ2-1	TRBD1
CASSRRTGTRGYTF	TGTGCCAGTAGTCGGCGGACAGGGACTCGCGGCTACACCTTC	.	TRBV19	TRBJ1-2	TRBD1
CASSYSPVRRETQYF	TGTGCCAGCAGTTACTCCCCGGTCCGGAGAGAGACCCAGTACTTC	few	TRBV6-2/TRBV6-3	TRBJ2-5	.
CAWSIGGVWDTQYF	TGTGCCTGGTCTATAGGGGGGGTATGGGATACGCAGTATTTT	once	TRBV30	TRBJ2-3	.
CASSIDSHNRGTEAFF	TGTGCCAGTAGTATAGATTCGCATAACAGGGGAACTGAAGCTTTCTTT	once	TRBV19	TRBJ1-1	TRBD1
CASTFRVVDGYTF	TGTGCCAGCACCTTCAGGGTCGTGGATGGCTACACCTTC	.	TRBV7-9	TRBJ1-2	.
CASSPLWTAGQGPQHF	TGTGCCAGTAGCCCACTGTGGACGGCAGGGCAGGGGCCCCAGCATTTT	.	TRBV19	TRBJ1-5	.
CASSEQGAIWYGYTF	TGTGCCAGCAGTGAGCAGGGGGCCATATGGTATGGCTACACCTTC	.	TRBV2	TRBJ1-2	TRBD1
CASSFGQAEQYF	TGTGCCAGCAGTTTTGGACAGGCGGAGCAGTACTTC	.	TRBV6-5	TRBJ2-7	TRBD1
CASSERFTYEQYF	TGTGCCAGCAGTGAACGTTTCACTTACGAGCAGTACTTC	.	TRBV6-1	TRBJ2-7	.
CATSDLTGGSYNEQFF	TGTGCCACCAGTGATCTGACAGGGGGCTCCTACAATGAGCAGTTCTTC	.	TRBV24-1	TRBJ2-1	TRBD1
CAWSEGGVSPLHF	TGTGCCTGGAGTGAAGGGGGTGTCTCACCCCTCCACTTT	few	TRBV30	TRBJ1-6	.
CAWTQGAGYTF	TGTGCCTGGACACAGGGGGCTGGCTACACCTTC	.	TRBV30	TRBJ1-2	TRBD1
CASRVQGASIDGYTF	TGTGCCAGCAGGGTACAGGGGGCCTCGATCGACGGCTACACCTTC	once	TRBV6-5	TRBJ1-2	TRBD1
CASSLDRVDGYTF	TGTGCCAGCAGTCTTGACAGGGTTGATGGCTACACCTTC	few	TRBV28	TRBJ1-2	TRBD1
CASSYGQDTEAFF	TGTGCCAGCAGTTATGGACAGGACACTGAAGCTTTCTTT	few	TRBV6-5	TRBJ1-1	TRBD1
CASSLTGDNYGYTF	TGTGCCAGCTCACTGACAGGAGACAACTATGGCTACACCTTC	.	TRBV18	TRBJ1-2	.
CASSLEEAAGNTIYF	TGCGCCAGCAGCTTGGAGGAGGCAGCAGGAAACACCATATATTTT	.	TRBV5-1	TRBJ1-3	.
CASSLLRGAEAFF	TGTGCCAGCAGCTTACTCCGGGGGGCTGAAGCTTTCTTT	.	TRBV6-5	TRBJ1-1	.
CASSKNRNTGELFF	TGTGCCAGCAGTAAAAACAGGAACACCGGGGAGCTGTTTTTT	.	TRBV6-5	TRBJ2-2	.
CASRGQGARTEAFF	TGTGCCAGCAGGGGACAGGGGGCGAGGACTGAAGCTTTCTTT	.	TRBV6-5	TRBJ1-1	TRBD1
CASSKSGLTEAFF	TGTGCCAGCAGCAAGTCCGGTCTCACTGAAGCTTTCTTT	.	TRBV28	TRBJ1-1	.
CASSLYSGGPTDTQYF	TGTGCCAGCAGCTTATATAGCGGGGGGCCGACAGATACGCAGTATTTT	once	TRBV7-9	TRBJ2-3	TRBD2
CASSPPTMREKLFF	TGTGCCAGCAGCCCTCCCACCATGCGTGAAAAACTGTTTTTT	.	TRBV11-2	TRBJ1-4	.
CASSPRTDINYGYTF	TGTGCCAGCTCCCCCAGGACAGATATAAACTATGGCTACACCTTC	.	TRBV18	TRBJ1-2	.
CASSQTLQPQHF	TGTGCCAGCAGTCAGACTTTGCAGCCCCAGCATTTT	.	TRBV2	TRBJ1-5	.
CASSLGRNTEAFF	TGTGCCAGCAGTCTCGGTCGGAACACTGAAGCTTTCTTT	.	TRBV3-1/TRBV3-2	TRBJ1-1	.